This entry features one TCR beta chain sequence. Its antigen is undetermined. The assay was immunoSEQ multiplex PCR, and TCRdb's table has in-frame clones only and misses some. The sample consists of 70,000 to 90,000 clones, roughly nine tenths of them appearing once. The sample comes from a study of a mutant IDH1 vaccine in newly diagnosed glioma. At the level of the study: Vaccines were first given 4-6 weeks after radiotherapy alone, or with temozolomide cycles.

Time point reported: week 5, during vaccination. A single vaccine dose contained 300 ug of mutant IDH1 20-mer peptide, and topical imiquimod was used with it. Those who donated had recent WHO grade 3 or 4 IDH1-mutant, ATRX-lost astrocytomas. Germline CDR1 and CDR2: SNHLY and FYNNEI. The CDR3 loop spans 15 amino acids. Trimming removed 7 bases at V and 4 bases at J, with 19 bases between. V is TRBV2 and J is TRBJ1-2, with D maybe TRBD1 (5 bases). The sequence was collected from a woman aged 45-65 years with glioma. Here the sequenced sample was PBMCs, taken from a glioma patient whose treatment included an IDH1 peptide vaccine. CDR3 coding DNA: TGTGCCAGCATCCTAACCCCTCAGGGTGCCTATGGCTACACCTTC. Its translation: CASILTPQGAYGYTF.